This entry describes one T cell receptor (beta chain). The record originates from a study of T-cell memory formation after mild COVID-19. Study-wide background: There were largely donor-specific TCR clusters.

One entry per CDR3 protein results from TCRdb running MiXCR on the 5' RACE reads. The sample consists of fewer than 350,000 distinct CDR3 sequences, roughly 13% of them appearing once. Per germline, CDR1 PRHDT and CDR2 FYEKMQ (reference sequence). With V trimmed by 5 bases and J by 0 bases, 9 bases remained unmatched. CDR3 length equals 17 residues. The TCR comes from a man aged 18 to 30 who had mild COVID-19 (a few samples of this study predate the infection). Cell type and time point are not known. This sequence joins TRBV13 and TRBJ2-4; 8 bases fit TRBD2. Sequencing used PBMCs or a T cell subset sorted from them (not recorded which). The CDR3 region has the DNA TGTGCCAGCAGCCCGGGGGGGCGTCGGATAGCCAAAAACATTCAGTACTTC. Its protein is CASSPGGRRIAKNIQYF.